This TCR beta chain was recovered during a study of cytomegalovirus exposure and HLA in healthy donors. This clone was recorded a few times. Sequencing used immunoSEQ multiplex PCR; TCRdb keeps in-frame clones, though not all of them. The sample has about 160,000 clones, about nine tenths seen once. Germline CDR1 SQVTM, CDR2 ANQGSEA. Trimming removed 2 bases from V and 4 bases from J, with 2 bases in between. The CDR3 spans 10 residues. The donors were part of the validation cohort, which consisted of over a hundred subjects and was separate from the first cohort of several hundred subjects. The clonotype originates from a woman between 25 and 40 years old in good health and CMV-seronegative. The sequencing input was PBMCs. V usage is TRBV29-1 and J usage is TRBJ1-1; no clear D. CDR3 bases: TGCAGCGTTGAACTCACTGAAGCTTTCTTT. Translated, it gives CSVELTEAFF.